This T cell receptor beta chain appears in the sequencing data of a study of post-analysis software for immune sequencing data. Findings and limits, study-wide: Relative to controls, patients with multiple sclerosis showed significantly lower normalized Chao1 diversity. In patients, about five TRBV segments were more frequent than in controls, with TRBV5-6, TRBV5-1 and TRBV20-1 among them.

TCR beta cDNA libraries included unique molecular identifiers. TCRdb called the PCR reads again in MiXCR, with one record for every CDR3 protein. The sample has 800,000 to 950,000 distinct CDR3 sequences, roughly 50% seen once. A word on this clonotype: Its antigen is unknown.

The CDR3 covers 13 residues. Germline CDR1 reads SQVTM; CDR2 reads ANQGSEA. The rearrangement joins TRBV29-1 to TRBJ2-4; D uncertain. The end of the DNA fits TRBJ2-7 better, so the J call may be wrong. The sequence was collected from a girl under 18 with multiple sclerosis. Specimen: blood. CDR3 nucleotides: TGCAGCGTTGAGTCCCCGCCAAGAGGCGAGCAGTACTTC. Residues: CSVESPPRGEQYF.